This paragraph reports one TCR beta chain. The antigen is not known. One entry per CDR3 protein, called by TCRdb with MiXCR from the reads. The sample includes around 740,000 distinct CDR3 sequences, approximately 40% of them seen just once. This record belongs to a study of T cell repertoires in cytomegalovirus infection. Regarding the study as a whole: The ex vivo response showed dominance by HLA-C-restricted CMV-specific TCR beta clonotypes.

V dropped 1 base and J dropped 4 bases, with 8 bases sitting between them. The CDR3 has 13 amino acids. The V gene's germline CDR1 is DFQATT and CDR2 SNEGSKA (reference sequence). This sequence joins TRBV20-1 and TRBJ2-1; D call uncertain. Sequencing was performed on PBMCs. The sequence was collected from a human donor in good health (CMV status not recorded). Some clones in this sample may be carry-over from other donors' samples. The CDR3 DNA follows: TGCAGTGCTAGAGGTGTGGGTTACAATGAGCAGTTCTTC. Residues: CSARGVGYNEQFF.